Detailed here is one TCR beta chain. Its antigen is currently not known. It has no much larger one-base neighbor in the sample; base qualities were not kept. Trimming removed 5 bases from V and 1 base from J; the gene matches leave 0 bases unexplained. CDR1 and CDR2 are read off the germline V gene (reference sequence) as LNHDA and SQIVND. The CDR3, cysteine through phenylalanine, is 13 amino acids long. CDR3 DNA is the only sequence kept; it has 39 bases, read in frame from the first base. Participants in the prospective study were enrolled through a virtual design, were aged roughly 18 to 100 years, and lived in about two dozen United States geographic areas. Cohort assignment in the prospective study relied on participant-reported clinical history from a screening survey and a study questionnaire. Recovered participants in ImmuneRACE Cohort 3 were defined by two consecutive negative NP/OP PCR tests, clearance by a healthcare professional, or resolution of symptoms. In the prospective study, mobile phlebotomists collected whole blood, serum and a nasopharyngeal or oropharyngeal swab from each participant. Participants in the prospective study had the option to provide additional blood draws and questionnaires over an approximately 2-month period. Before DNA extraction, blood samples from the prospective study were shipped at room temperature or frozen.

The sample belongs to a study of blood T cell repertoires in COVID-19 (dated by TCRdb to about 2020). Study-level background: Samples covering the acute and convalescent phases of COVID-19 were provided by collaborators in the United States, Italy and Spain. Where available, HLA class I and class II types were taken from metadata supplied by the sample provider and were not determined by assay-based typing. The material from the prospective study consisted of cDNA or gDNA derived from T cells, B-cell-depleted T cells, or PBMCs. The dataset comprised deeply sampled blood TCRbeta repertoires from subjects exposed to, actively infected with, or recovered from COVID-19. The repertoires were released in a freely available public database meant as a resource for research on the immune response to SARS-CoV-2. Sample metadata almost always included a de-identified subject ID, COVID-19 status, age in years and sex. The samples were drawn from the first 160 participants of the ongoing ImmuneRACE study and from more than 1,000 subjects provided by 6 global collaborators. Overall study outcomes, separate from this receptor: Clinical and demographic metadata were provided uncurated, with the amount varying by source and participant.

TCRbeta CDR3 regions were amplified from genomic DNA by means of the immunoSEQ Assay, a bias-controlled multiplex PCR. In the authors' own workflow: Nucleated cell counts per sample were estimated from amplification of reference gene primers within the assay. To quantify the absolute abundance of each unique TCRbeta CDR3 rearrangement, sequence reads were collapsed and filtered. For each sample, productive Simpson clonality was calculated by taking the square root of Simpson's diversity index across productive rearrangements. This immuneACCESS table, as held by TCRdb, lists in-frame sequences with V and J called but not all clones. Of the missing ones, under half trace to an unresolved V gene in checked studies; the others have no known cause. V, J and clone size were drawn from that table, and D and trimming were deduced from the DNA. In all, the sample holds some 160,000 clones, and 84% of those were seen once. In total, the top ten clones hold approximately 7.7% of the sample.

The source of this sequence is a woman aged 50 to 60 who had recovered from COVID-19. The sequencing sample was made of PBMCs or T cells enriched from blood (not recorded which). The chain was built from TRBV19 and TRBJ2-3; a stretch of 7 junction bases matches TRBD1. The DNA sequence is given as TGTGCCAGTAGTGACAGGGGCACAGATACGCAGTATTTT. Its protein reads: CASSDRGTDTQYF.